Ten or more counts support the clone carrying this T cell receptor (beta chain). Its antigen is not identified. The CDR3 has 15 amino acids. The V end lost 0 bases, the J end lost 11 bases, and 15 bases lay between the germline ends. Germline V gene sequence: CDR1 SGHRS, CDR2 YFSETQ. TCRdb redid the calling of the 5' RACE reads with MiXCR, one entry per CDR3 protein. In the table there are under 55,000 distinct CDR3 sequences, approximately 7.4% of which are singletons. The sample is drawn from a study of CD8 T cells in ankylosing spondylitis. Whole-study results and caveats: In ankylosing spondylitis patients, matched synovial fluid reportedly showed significant enrichment of disease-linked clones. Characteristic, it appeared, of ankylosing spondylitis blood was a TCR beta motif of about eight highly homologous variants. Clones linked with disease were CD8+ and fairly uncommon in the peripheral blood.

Material: blood, either unsorted or a sorted T cell fraction (not recorded which). The TCR comes from a female donor with ankylosing spondylitis or in good health (not recorded which). This sequence joins TRBV5-1 and TRBJ1-6, with D hard to call. This CDR3 is CASSLAGPKQAPLHF. The CDR3 DNA sequence: TGCGCCAGCAGCTTGGCCGGCCCAAAGCAGGCACCCCTCCACTTT.